This TCR beta chain is drawn from a study of shared clonotypes between healthy human individuals (dated by TCRdb to about 2020). Describing the broader study: The cohort comprised a couple of women and three men aged 18 to 49 years. To estimate repertoire size and how much clonotypes are shared between individuals, the study performed deep sequencing of blood TCR repertoires from 4 to 6 healthy adults. Per donor, leukapheresis produced somewhere between about 0.8 and 9.5 billion PBMCs. Different laboratories and diverse techniques were used to prepare libraries and sequence TCR repertoires, to increase sequencing depth and limit assay-specific biases. For each donor, CD4 naive and CD4 memory were each run on three plates, CD8 naive on two plates, and CD8 memory on one plate. The study at large found these results: When a few donors were compared, the shared fraction of clonotypes was about 5% for naive CD4, 3.5% for naive CD8, 2% to 2.5% for memory CD4, and roughly 0.4% for memory CD8. Compared with non-shared clonotypes, the clonotypes found in all four sorted-subset donors had higher generation probabilities. Naive subsets generally had larger estimated clonotype richness than memory subsets. Based on pairwise subsampling, the degree of clonotype sharing among donors was expected to be affected by sequencing depth. The small number of donors limited the genetic and exposure-history diversity represented. Incomplete sequencing was indicated by rarefaction of sorted-subset datasets, despite the large sequencing depth. Sampling was limited to blood, and TCR repertoires in tissue likely differ from TCR repertoires in blood.

The donors were healthy, HIV-negative adults who had no recently reported acute infections or vaccinations. All donors were Caucasian adults living in Nashville, Tennessee, USA. CD8 memory samples were composed of magnetically selected CD45RO+ cells combined with CCR7-negative CD45RA+ effector memory (TemRA) cells. Blood was collected by leukapheresis, and PBMCs were isolated by Ficoll-Histopaque density gradient centrifugation and then cryopreserved in liquid nitrogen vapor phase. Analytical flow cytometry was used to check the purity and quantity of each magnetically sorted T cell population. Genomic DNA was isolated from each sorted fraction and quantified by UV absorbance on a Nanodrop 2000c. This clone has just one count. It lacks a known antigen. No per-base quality is available; no much larger clone lies one base away. For CDR1 and CDR2, the germline V gene lists SGHTA and FQGNSA. The CDR3 measures 16 amino acids from cysteine to phenylalanine. The sequence is cut down to CDR3 DNA, 48 bases in frame from base 1. V is trimmed back by 1 base and J by 8 bases, and the junction contains 8 bases that no gene match accounts for.

TCR CDR3 regions were amplified from genomic DNA by multiplex PCR using the deep immunoSEQ assay. For each cell subset, the extracted genomic DNA was distributed evenly across all wells of several immunoSEQ 96-well plates, and each plate served as one replicate. For sorted subsets, approximately 190 ng of genomic DNA, equivalent to 25,000 to 30,000 T cell genomes, went into each replicate PCR. Purified libraries were measured with a Qubit 3.0 fluorometer, size-checked on a Bioanalyzer 2100, and measured again with the KAPA Library Quantification kit. Every immunoSEQ 96-well plate was sequenced on a dedicated single-read 150-cycle Illumina NextSeq 550 flow cell. The original methods were these. Because only junctional sequences without quality scores were contained in the immunoSEQ output, filtering matching that applied to full-length reads could not be performed. Sequences were annotated with PyIR, a Python wrapper for IgBLAST v1.9, and V/J genes and CDR3 were assigned using IMGT germline references. Any read was removed if the V/J assignment was weak (E-value above 1e-6), the CDR3 was missing, or the read contained stop codons, out-of-frame junctions, or ambiguous translated residues. V3J clonotypes were defined by identical inferred V gene, J gene, and CDR3 amino acid sequence. Percentage overlap between repertoires was calculated by dividing the number of shared unique clonotypes by the size of the smaller repertoire. Repertoire richness was assessed with RTK rarefaction, the Chao1 estimator, and Recon v2.1 estimates of unobserved clonotypes. Generation probabilities were computed with OLGA for all TCRbeta clonotypes obtained by the gDNA method from a handful of donors. TCRdb stores this immuneACCESS table with in-frame sequences only. Part of the clones is absent; in the studies checked, under half of the shortfall reflects unresolved V genes, and no reason is known for the rest. V, J and clone size are those of that table, while D and trimming were read from the DNA. The sample has approximately 88,000 clones on record, over 60% of them singletons. Of the sample, about half is held by the ten largest clones.

The rearrangement joined TRBV7-2 to TRBJ2-2; TRBD2 agrees with 9 junctional bases. The TCR was taken from a man between 25 and 39 years old in good health. Sequenced: memory CD8+ T cells sorted from blood. Per the publication, the cell subset or site label means: CD45RO+ cells pooled with CCR7-negative TemRA cells. CDR3 protein: CASSLEIAGAMGELFF. The base sequence is TGTGCCAGCAGCTTAGAGATAGCGGGAGCCATGGGGGAGCTGTTTTTT.